This T cell receptor (beta chain) was identified in a study of vaccination effects on CD4 cells after COVID-19. Study-wide findings and caveats: By a late point after vaccination, infection- and vaccine-induced clones had shrunk markedly through clonal contraction.

Isolation of CD4+ T cells took place after 10 to 11 days of culture. This individual contracted SARS-CoV-2 between March and December 2020, as verified by PCR. Vaccination of participants consisted of two doses of either the BNT162b2 or mRNA-1273 vaccine. Germline V lookup: CDR1 LGHDT, CDR2 YNNKEL (reference sequence). The CDR3 consists of 15 residues. Trimming removed 4 bases from V and 4 bases from J, with 16 bases in between. The data were produced by immunoSEQ multiplex PCR, yet TCRdb's version contains in-frame clones alone and is incomplete. The sample records tens of thousands of clones, about three quarters being singletons. Concerning this clone itself: The target antigen is unknown.

The sequencing here drew on CD4+ T cells from PBMCs cultured without peptide, taken after COVID-19 vaccination. The TCR sequence derives from a human donor who had a prior SARS-CoV-2 infection. The chain combines TRBV3-1 (or the pseudogene TRBV3-2) with TRBJ1-2, with D possibly matching TRBD1 (6 bases). The CDR3 region has the DNA TGTGCCAGCAGCCTGGGAGCTGGCAGGGGCTATGGCTACACCTTC. Amino acids: CASSLGAGRGYGYTF.